This record looks at one T cell receptor (beta chain) sequence and its context. Its antigen is not known. One end of the junction varies from germline; a read error may be responsible. Germline CDR1 and CDR2: LGHNA and YSLEER. The CDR3 runs to 17 residues. The template, 450 to 650 ng total RNA, yielded TCR beta cDNA made with a constant-region primer. Slightly modified ARM-PCR served as the procedure for the TCR beta libraries. These libraries came from three rounds of nested multiplex PCR. TRBV1-TRBV30 forward primers paired with a C-beta reverse primer drove the first two PCR rounds, about 10 cycles each. TCRdb re-called the multiplex PCR reads with MiXCR, one entry per CDR3 protein. The sample holds roughly 22,000 distinct CDR3 sequences; over 75% are singletons and the top ten take approximately 34%. This record comes from a study of tumor-infiltrating lymphocytes in primary liver carcinoma. Co-extracting RNA and DNA was done with roughly 17-34 mg of unsorted bulk tissue as input.

Findings and limits, study-wide: Tumors had a significantly higher top-250-clone fraction than blood (p = 0.039).

V and J are TRBV4-3 and TRBJ1-6; TRBD1 matches at 7 bases. This clonotype originated in a woman in her thirties with primary liver carcinoma and hepatitis B virus infection. Sequences were obtained from liver tumor tissue from sampling region 2. Subset indicated: tumor region T2, inferior pole. The CDR3 nucleotides read TGCGCCAGCAGCCAAGATCTGACAGGGACTAGACCGTCACTCCTCCACTTT. Translation gives CASSQDLTGTRPSLLHF.